The T cell receptor beta chain under discussion was sequenced for a study of beta chain features in type 1 diabetes. Points from the study as a whole: The study found fewer insertions and more deletions at VDJ junctions in type 1 diabetes patients. cDNA sequencing could over-represent cells with high TCR expression.

Without exception, sorted populations had purity beyond 95%. As concerns this clone: Its target is unknown.

As every portion of the isolated RNA was reverse transcribed, the sequencing read expressed TCRB transcripts. There were 3 million to 4 million reads on average in the naive, central memory and regulatory T cell samples. Profiling relied on immunoSEQ multiplex PCR, and the TCRdb table lists in-frame clones only, not all of them. Of some 60,000 clones in the sample, about 55% were seen once. CDR3 length: 18 residues. The V gene lost 3 bases and the J gene lost 1 base, with 19 bases spanning the gap. Per germline, CDR1 LNHDA and CDR2 SQIVND (reference sequence). Input material: Tregs from blood. The TCR sequence derives from a young woman in good health. The rearrangement links TRBV19 to TRBJ1-5, with a weak D call TRBD1 (6 bases). The CDR3 here is CASSINRVPLVSNQPQHF. Written as DNA, the CDR3 is TGTGCCAGTAGTATCAACAGGGTACCCCTCGTAAGCAATCAGCCCCAGCATTTT.